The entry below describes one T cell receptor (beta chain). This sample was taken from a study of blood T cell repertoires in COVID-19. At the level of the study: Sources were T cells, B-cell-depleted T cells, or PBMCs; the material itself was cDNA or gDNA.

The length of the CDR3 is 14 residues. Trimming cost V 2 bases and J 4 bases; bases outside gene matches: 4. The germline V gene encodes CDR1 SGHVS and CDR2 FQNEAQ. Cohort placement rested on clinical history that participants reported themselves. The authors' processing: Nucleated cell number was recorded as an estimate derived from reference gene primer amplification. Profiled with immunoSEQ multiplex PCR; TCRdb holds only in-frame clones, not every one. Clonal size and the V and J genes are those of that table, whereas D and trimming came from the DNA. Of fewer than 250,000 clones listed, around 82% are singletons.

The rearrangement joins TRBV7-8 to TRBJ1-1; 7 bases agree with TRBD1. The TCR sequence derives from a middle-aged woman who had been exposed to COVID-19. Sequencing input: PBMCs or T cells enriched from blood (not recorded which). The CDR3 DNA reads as TGTGCCAGCAGCTTACGAGGGGGCCTCACTGAAGCTTTCTTT. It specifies CASSLRGGLTEAFF.